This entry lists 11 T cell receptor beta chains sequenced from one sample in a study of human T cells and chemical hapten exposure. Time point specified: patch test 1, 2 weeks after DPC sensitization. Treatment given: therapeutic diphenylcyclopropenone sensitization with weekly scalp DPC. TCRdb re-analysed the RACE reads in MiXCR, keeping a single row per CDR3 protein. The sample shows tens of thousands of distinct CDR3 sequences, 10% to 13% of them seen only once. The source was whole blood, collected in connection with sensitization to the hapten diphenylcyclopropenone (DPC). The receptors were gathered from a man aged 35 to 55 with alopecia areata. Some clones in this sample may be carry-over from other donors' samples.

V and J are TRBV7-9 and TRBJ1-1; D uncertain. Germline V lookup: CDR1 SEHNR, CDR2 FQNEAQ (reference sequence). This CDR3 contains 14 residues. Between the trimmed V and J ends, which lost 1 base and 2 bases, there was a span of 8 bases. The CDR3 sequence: CASSLGPVNTEAFF. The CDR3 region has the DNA TGTGCCAGCAGCTTAGGTCCGGTAAACACTGAAGCTTTCTTT.

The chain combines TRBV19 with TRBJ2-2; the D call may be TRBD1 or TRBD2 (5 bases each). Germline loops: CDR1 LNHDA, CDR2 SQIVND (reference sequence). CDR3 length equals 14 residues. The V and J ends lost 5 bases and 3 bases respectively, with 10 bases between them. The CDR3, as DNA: TGTGCCAGTAGTTTGGGGGTGGACACCGGGGAGCTGTTTTTT. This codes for CASSLGVDTGELFF.

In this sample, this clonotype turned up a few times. In DNA form, the CDR3 reads TGTGCCAGCAGTTACTCGTCCGGACAACTGCACAATGAGCAGTTCTTC. Its protein product is CASSYSSGQLHNEQFF. J is TRBJ2-1 and V is TRBV6-2 or TRBV6-3, with D possibly matching TRBD1 (5 bases). Trimming shortened V by 0 bases and J by 5 bases, and 14 bases separated the two germline ends. The CDR3 totals 16 residues. Germline V lookup: CDR1 MNHEY, CDR2 SVGEGT.

CDR3 loop: CASRTGFREKLFF. Written as DNA, the CDR3 is TGTGCCAGCAGAACCGGGTTTCGGGAAAAACTGTTTTTT. The rearrangement joins TRBV6-1 to TRBJ1-4; no definite D call. Per the germline V gene, CDR1 is MNHNS and CDR2 is SASEGT. With 6 bases removed from V and 8 bases from J, the gap between germline ends came to 13 bases. The CDR3 length is 13 residues.

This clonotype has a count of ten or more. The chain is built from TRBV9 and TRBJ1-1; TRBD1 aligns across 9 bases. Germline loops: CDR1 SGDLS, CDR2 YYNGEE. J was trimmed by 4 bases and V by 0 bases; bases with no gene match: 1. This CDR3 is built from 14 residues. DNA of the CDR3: TGTGCCAGCAGCGTAGGGGACAGGGCCACTGAAGCTTTCTTT. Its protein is CASSVGDRATEAFF.

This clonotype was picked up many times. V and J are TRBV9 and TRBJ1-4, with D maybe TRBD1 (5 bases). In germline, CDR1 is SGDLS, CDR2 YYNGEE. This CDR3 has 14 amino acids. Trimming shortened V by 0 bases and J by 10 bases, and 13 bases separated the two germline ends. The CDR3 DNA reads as TGTGCCAGCAGCGTAGATCTGCGCACAGGAAAACTGTTTTTT. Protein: CASSVDLRTGKLFF.

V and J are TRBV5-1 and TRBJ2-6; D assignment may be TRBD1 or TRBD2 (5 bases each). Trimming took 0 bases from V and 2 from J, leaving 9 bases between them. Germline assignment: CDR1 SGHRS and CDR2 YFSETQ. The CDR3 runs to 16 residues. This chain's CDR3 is CASSLGREPGANVLTF. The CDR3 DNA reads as TGCGCCAGCAGCTTGGGCAGGGAGCCTGGGGCCAACGTCCTGACTTTC.

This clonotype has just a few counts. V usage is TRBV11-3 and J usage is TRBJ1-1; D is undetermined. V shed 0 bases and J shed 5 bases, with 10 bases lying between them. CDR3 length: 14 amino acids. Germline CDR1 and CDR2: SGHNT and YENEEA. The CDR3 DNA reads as TGTGCCAGCAGCTTAGATCACACGGGGACTGAAGCTTTCTTT. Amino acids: CASSLDHTGTEAFF.

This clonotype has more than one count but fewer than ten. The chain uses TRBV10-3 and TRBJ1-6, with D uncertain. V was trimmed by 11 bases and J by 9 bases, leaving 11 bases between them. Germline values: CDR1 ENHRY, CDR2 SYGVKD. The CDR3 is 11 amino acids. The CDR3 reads CASGEFSPLHF. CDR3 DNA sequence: TGTGCCTCCGGCGAATTTTCACCCCTCCACTTT.

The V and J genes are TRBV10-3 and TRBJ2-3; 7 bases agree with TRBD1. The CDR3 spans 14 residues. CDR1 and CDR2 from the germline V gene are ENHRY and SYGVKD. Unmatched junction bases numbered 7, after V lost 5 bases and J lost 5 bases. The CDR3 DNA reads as TGTGCCATCAGTAAGCAAACAGGGGAAGATACGCAGTATTTT. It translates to CAISKQTGEDTQYF.

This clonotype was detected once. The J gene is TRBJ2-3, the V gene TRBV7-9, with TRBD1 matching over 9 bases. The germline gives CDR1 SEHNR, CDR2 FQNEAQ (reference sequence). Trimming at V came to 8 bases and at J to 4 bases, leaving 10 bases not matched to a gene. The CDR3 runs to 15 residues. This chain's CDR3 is CASGHQDRGADTQYF. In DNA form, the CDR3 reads TGTGCCAGCGGACATCAGGACAGGGGAGCAGATACGCAGTATTTT.